A selection of T cell receptor beta chains follows, all from one sample in a study of T cells in Graves' hyperthyroidism and ophthalmopathy. One entry per CDR3 protein results from TCRdb running MiXCR on the multiplex PCR reads. The sample gives around 420,000 distinct CDR3 sequences, around 16% of which show up once; 14% is in the top ten. The sequencing input was blood. Receptor source: a woman under 30 with Graves' hyperthyroidism. CDR3s include the opening cysteine and the closing phenylalanine or tryptophan. D genes are given only for firm matches. Clone size is not always given. Where it is, it says once, few, many or a class for expanded clones.

v_call: TRBV19; clone_size: -; j_call: TRBJ2-5; d_call: -; cdr3_nt: TGTGCCAGTGGAACGGCGGGGAACCAAGAGACCCAGTACTTC; cdr3_aa: CASGTAGNQETQYF
v_call: TRBV7-2; clone_size: many; j_call: TRBJ2-1; d_call: TRBD1; cdr3_nt: TGTGCCAGCAGCCTAGTCCCACAAGGACAGGGGTATGATGAGCAGTTCTTC; cdr3_aa: CASSLVPQGQGYDEQFF
v_call: TRBV13; clone_size: many; j_call: TRBJ2-2; d_call: TRBD2; cdr3_nt: TGTGCCAGCAGCTTCCAACTTCGCGGGAGGGCTTTCGGGGAGCTGTTTTTT; cdr3_aa: CASSFQLRGRAFGELFF
v_call: TRBV27; clone_size: -; j_call: TRBJ2-5; d_call: TRBD2; cdr3_nt: TGTGCCAGCAGAATACTAGCGACAGAGACCCAGTACTTC; cdr3_aa: CASRILATETQYF
v_call: TRBV2; clone_size: many; j_call: TRBJ1-2; d_call: -; cdr3_nt: TGTGCCAGCAGCGCCGGACAGTACTATGGCTACACCTTC; cdr3_aa: CASSAGQYYGYTF
v_call: TRBV6-1; clone_size: -; j_call: TRBJ2-3; d_call: -; cdr3_nt: TGTGCCAGCAGTGGGGACCACCGCACAGATACGCAGTATTTT; cdr3_aa: CASSGDHRTDTQYF
v_call: TRBV7-8; clone_size: -; j_call: TRBJ1-5; d_call: -; cdr3_nt: TGTGCCAGCAGCGACCCCGATCAGCCCCAGCATTTT; cdr3_aa: CASSDPDQPQHF
v_call: TRBV7-9; clone_size: -; j_call: TRBJ2-3; d_call: TRBD2; cdr3_nt: TGTGCCAGCAGCCAATCTAGCGGGGGGGCCTCGACAGATACGCAGTATTTT; cdr3_aa: CASSQSSGGASTDTQYF
v_call: TRBV4-3; clone_size: many; j_call: TRBJ2-7; d_call: -; cdr3_nt: TGCGCCAGCAGCCAAGATCGGCAGGGGTCCTACGAGCAGTACTTC; cdr3_aa: CASSQDRQGSYEQYF
v_call: TRBV9; clone_size: few; j_call: TRBJ1-2; d_call: -; cdr3_nt: TGTGCCAGCAGCGTAGACCTCGTTGGGACGGCCTATGGCTACACCTTC; cdr3_aa: CASSVDLVGTAYGYTF
v_call: TRBV20-1; clone_size: many; j_call: TRBJ2-7; d_call: TRBD1; cdr3_nt: TGCAGTGCCACTACCGGACAGGGCCCCTACGAGCAGTACTTC; cdr3_aa: CSATTGQGPYEQYF
v_call: TRBV5-6; clone_size: many; j_call: TRBJ1-4; d_call: TRBD1; cdr3_nt: TGTGCCAGCAGCTTCCGGGACAGGGACGAAAAACTGTTTTTT; cdr3_aa: CASSFRDRDEKLFF
v_call: TRBV29-1; clone_size: -; j_call: TRBJ1-5; d_call: -; cdr3_nt: TGCAGCGTTCGCAGGGGTGAAAATCAGCCCCAGCATTTT; cdr3_aa: CSVRRGENQPQHF
v_call: TRBV28; clone_size: -; j_call: TRBJ1-1; d_call: -; cdr3_nt: TGTGCCAGCAGCTTAGGAGGGGGGCGCCAGGGGACTGAAGCTTTCTTT; cdr3_aa: CASSLGGGRQGTEAFF
v_call: TRBV12-3/TRBV12-4; clone_size: many; j_call: TRBJ2-6; d_call: -; cdr3_nt: TGTGCCAGCAGTTTAGACCCGGGACTCCTAGCCCGGTCTGGGGCCAACGTCCTGACTTTC; cdr3_aa: CASSLDPGLLARSGANVLTF
v_call: TRBV27; clone_size: -; j_call: TRBJ2-1; d_call: TRBD2; cdr3_nt: TGTGCCAGCAGCTTCTATGCGACTAGCGGGAATGGTGAGCAGTTCTTC; cdr3_aa: CASSFYATSGNGEQFF
v_call: TRBV25-1; clone_size: few; j_call: TRBJ2-3; d_call: TRBD2; cdr3_nt: TGTGCCAGCAGTGAATCAAAGGGGGGACTAGCGGGAGGCCGCACAGATACGCAGTATTTT; cdr3_aa: CASSESKGGLAGGRTDTQYF